The clone carrying this T cell receptor (beta chain) came up many times. Its antigen remains unknown. Samples came from axillary lymph nodes draining the breast cancer. V lost 5 bases to trimming and J lost 4 bases, with 17 bases between them. Germline V gives CDR1 SGHTA, CDR2 FQGTGA. The CDR3 length is 15 residues. This specimen comes from a study of breast tumors, draining lymph nodes, adjacent tissues. Overall study findings and caveats: Most tumor T cells seemingly derive from lymph node, then expand in tumor. Tumors had less TCR diversity than lymph nodes, more than nontumor tissue.

One entry per CDR3 protein, called by TCRdb with MiXCR from the multiplex PCR reads. The sample contains about 230,000 distinct CDR3 sequences, approximately 31% of which appear only once. The sample comprised axillary lymph node tissue. This TCR was sampled from a female donor with breast cancer. Some clones in this sample may be carry-over from other donors' samples. The chain combines TRBV7-3 with TRBJ2-5, with TRBD2 as a possible D gene (6 bases). In DNA form, the CDR3 reads TGTGCCAGCAGCCCAATGGCGGGACTCCGAGAGACCCAGTACTTC. As protein: CASSPMAGLRETQYF.